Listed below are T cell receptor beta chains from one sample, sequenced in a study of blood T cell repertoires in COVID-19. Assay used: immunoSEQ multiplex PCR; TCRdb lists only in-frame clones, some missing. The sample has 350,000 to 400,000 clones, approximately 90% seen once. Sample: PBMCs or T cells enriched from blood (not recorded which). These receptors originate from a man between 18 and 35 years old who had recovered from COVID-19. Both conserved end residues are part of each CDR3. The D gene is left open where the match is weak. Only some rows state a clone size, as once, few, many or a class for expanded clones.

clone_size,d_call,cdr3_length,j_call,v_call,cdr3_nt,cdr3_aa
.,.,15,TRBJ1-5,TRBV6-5,TGTGCCAGCAGTTTCTTTCACAGTAGCAATCAGCCCCAGCATTTT,CASSFFHSSNQPQHF
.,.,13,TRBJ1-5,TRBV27,TGTGCCAGCAGTTTTCTTGTCGGTCAGCCCCAGCATTTT,CASSFLVGQPQHF
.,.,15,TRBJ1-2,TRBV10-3,TGTGCCATCAGTGAGTCTCCCGGGTCTAACTATGGCTACACCTTC,CAISESPGSNYGYTF
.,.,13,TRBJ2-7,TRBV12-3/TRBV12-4,TGTGCCAGCAGCCTGGGAGTCATCTACGAGCAGTACTTC,CASSLGVIYEQYF
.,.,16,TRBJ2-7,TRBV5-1,TGCGCCAGCAGCTTGGGGGGCAGCGGGACACGCTACGAGCAGTACTTC,CASSLGGSGTRYEQYF
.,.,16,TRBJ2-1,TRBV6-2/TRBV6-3,TGTGCCAGCAGTTACATCCCCCAGGGGTCATTGGATGAGCAGTTCTTC,CASSYIPQGSLDEQFF
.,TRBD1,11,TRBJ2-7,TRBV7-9,TGTGCCAGCCAGGGGGCCTACGAGCAGTACTTC,CASQGAYEQYF
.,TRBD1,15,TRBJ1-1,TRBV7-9,TGTGCCAGCAGCTTAAGAGGACAGGGAGTGTCTGAAGCTTTCTTT,CASSLRGQGVSEAFF
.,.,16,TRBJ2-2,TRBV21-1,TGTGCCAGCAGCAGCGGACAGGGGGAGAACACCGGGGAGCTGTTTTTT,CASSSGQGENTGELFF
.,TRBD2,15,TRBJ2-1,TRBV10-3,TGTGCCATCACTTGGACTAGCGGGAGTAAGAATGAGCAGTTCTTC,CAITWTSGSKNEQFF
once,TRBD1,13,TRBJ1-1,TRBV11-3,TGTGCCAGCAGCACAATACAGGGGACTGAAGCTTTCTTT,CASSTIQGTEAFF
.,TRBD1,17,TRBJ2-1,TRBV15,TGTGCCACCCCCGCCCCACGACAGGGATGCTCCTACAATGAGCAGTTCTTC,CATPAPRQGCSYNEQFF
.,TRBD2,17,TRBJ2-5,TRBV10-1,TGCGCCAGCAGTGAGCCGAGGAGGGGCGGGAGAGGAGAGACCCAGTACTTC,CASSEPRRGGRGETQYF
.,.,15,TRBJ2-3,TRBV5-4,TGTGCCAGCAGCTTGGTTGAGGGCGGCACAGATACGCAGTATTTT,CASSLVEGGTDTQYF
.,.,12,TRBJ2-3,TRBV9,TGTGCCAGCAGCGAGGGGGAAAATACGCAGTATTTT,CASSEGENTQYF
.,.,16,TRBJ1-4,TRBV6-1,TGTGCCAGCAGTGAAGCGAAGGGGATCGCTAATGAAAAACTGTTTTTT,CASSEAKGIANEKLFF
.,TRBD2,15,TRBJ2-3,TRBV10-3,TGTGCCATCAGTATTTCAGCGGGGGGATTGGATACGCAGTATTTT,CAISISAGGLDTQYF
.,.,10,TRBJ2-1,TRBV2,TGTGCCAGCAGTCCTAATGAGCAGTTCTTC,CASSPNEQFF
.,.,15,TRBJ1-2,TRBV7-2,TGTGCCAGCAGCTTAGTCAATCAGGGGTGGGATGGCTACACCTTC,CASSLVNQGWDGYTF
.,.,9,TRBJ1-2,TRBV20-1,TGCAGTGCTAGCCCAGAACACACCTTC,CSASPEHTF
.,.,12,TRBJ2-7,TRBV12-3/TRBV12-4,TGTGCCAGCAGTTTGGGGGGAGGCGAGCAGTACTTC,CASSLGGGEQYF
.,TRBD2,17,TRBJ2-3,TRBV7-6,TGTGCCAGCAGCTTAGAGGCGGCTAGCGGGAGGACAGATACGCAGTATTTT,CASSLEAASGRTDTQYF
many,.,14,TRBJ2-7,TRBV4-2,TGTGCCAGCAGCCAAGGGCTCAGGGAATACGAGCAGTACTTC,CASSQGLREYEQYF
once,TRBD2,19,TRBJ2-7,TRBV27,TGTGCCAGCAGTTTAGGATCCCCTTGGCGGGAGGGTTTGACTTACGAGCAGTACTTC,CASSLGSPWREGLTYEQYF
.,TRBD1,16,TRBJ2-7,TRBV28,TGTGCCAGCAGTCCGATGCCGGGACAGGGGGCGAGGGAGCAGTACTTC,CASSPMPGQGAREQYF
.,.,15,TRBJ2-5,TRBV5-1,TGCGCCAGCAGCTTGTCGTCCCGCGGCGAAGAGACCCAGTACTTC,CASSLSSRGEETQYF
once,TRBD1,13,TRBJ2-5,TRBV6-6,TGTGCCAGCAGTCCGGGACAGCCTTCGACCCAGTACTTC,CASSPGQPSTQYF
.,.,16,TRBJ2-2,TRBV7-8,TGTGCCAGCAGCTTAGGAGGCCACTCGAACACCGGGGAGCTGTTTTTT,CASSLGGHSNTGELFF
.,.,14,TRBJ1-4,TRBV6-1,TGTGCCAGCAGTGAAGGCATGCTAGGTGAAAAACTGTTTTTT,CASSEGMLGEKLFF
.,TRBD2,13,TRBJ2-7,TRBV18,TGTGCCAGCTCACCCGCGGGGGGGCGCGAGCAGTACTTC,CASSPAGGREQYF
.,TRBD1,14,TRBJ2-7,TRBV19,TGTGCCACCTGGGACGGACAGGGGGGTTACGAGCAGTACTTC,CATWDGQGGYEQYF
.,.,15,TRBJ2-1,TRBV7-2,TGTGCCAGCAGCTTAGATAGGTTCAGGGTAAATGAGCAGTTCTTC,CASSLDRFRVNEQFF
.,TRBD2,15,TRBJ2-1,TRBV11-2,TGTGCCAGCAGCTCACTGCGGGGGAGGGAAAATGAGCAGTTCTTC,CASSSLRGRENEQFF
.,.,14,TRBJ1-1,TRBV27,TGTGCCAGCAGTTTGGGGGGGTCGGGCACTGAAGCTTTCTTT,CASSLGGSGTEAFF
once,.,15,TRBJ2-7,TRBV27,TGTGCCAGCAGTTTAAAGGCGGGACAGTCCTACGAGCAGTACTTC,CASSLKAGQSYEQYF
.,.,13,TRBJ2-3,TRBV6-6,TGTGCCAGCATGACGGGAGGCACAGATACGCAGTATTTT,CASMTGGTDTQYF
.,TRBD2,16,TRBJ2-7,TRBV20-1,TGCAGTGCTAGTGCGTTGGGTCTGAGCGGGGGGTACGAGCAGTACTTC,CSASALGLSGGYEQYF
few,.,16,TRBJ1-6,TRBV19,TGTGCCAGTAGTATAGATCGTGGAGGGCGGTATTCACCCCTCCACTTT,CASSIDRGGRYSPLHF
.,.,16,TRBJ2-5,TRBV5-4,TGTGCCAGCAGCTTGGCCGTCGGGGGATTGCGGGAGACCCAGTACTTC,CASSLAVGGLRETQYF
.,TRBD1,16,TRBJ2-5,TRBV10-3,TGTGCCATCAGTGAAGGCGCCAACCCAGGGGGTGAGACCCAGTACTTC,CAISEGANPGGETQYF
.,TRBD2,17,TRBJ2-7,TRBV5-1,TGCGCCAGCAGCTTTTCGCCTAGCGGGGGACCCTCCTACGAGCAGTACTTC,CASSFSPSGGPSYEQYF
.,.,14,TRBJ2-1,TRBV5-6,TGTGCCAGCAGCACGGTCTCCTACGACAATGAGCAGTTCTTC,CASSTVSYDNEQFF
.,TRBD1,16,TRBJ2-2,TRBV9,TGTGCCAGCAGCCCTCGGACAGGGACGAACACCGGGGAGCTGTTTTTT,CASSPRTGTNTGELFF
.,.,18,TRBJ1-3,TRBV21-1,TGTGCCAGCAGCAAAAATCGGAGGACAGGGAATATGCGAAACACCATATATTTT,CASSKNRRTGNMRNTIYF
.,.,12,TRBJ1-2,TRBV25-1,TGTGCCAGCAGTGACAGAAGCTATGGCTACACCTTC,CASSDRSYGYTF
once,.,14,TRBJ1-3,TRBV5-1,TGCGCCAGCAGCTTAGCAAACTCTGGAAACACCATATATTTT,CASSLANSGNTIYF
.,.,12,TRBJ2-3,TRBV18,TGTGCCAGCTCTACAATTGCAGATACGCAGTATTTT,CASSTIADTQYF